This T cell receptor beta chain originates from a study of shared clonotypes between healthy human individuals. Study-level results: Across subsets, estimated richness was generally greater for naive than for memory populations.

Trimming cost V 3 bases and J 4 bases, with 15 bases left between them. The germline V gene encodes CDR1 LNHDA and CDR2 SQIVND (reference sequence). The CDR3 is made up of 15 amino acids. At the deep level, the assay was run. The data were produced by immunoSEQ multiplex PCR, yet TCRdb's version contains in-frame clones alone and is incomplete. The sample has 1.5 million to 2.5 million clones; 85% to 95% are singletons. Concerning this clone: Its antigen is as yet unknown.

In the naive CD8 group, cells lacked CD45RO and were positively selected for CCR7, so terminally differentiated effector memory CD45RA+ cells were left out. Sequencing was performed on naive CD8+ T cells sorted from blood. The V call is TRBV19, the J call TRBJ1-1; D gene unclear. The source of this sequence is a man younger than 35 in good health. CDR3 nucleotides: TGTGCCAGTAGTATTTTCGGGGAAGGTGGCACTGAAGCTTTCTTT. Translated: CASSIFGEGGTEAFF.